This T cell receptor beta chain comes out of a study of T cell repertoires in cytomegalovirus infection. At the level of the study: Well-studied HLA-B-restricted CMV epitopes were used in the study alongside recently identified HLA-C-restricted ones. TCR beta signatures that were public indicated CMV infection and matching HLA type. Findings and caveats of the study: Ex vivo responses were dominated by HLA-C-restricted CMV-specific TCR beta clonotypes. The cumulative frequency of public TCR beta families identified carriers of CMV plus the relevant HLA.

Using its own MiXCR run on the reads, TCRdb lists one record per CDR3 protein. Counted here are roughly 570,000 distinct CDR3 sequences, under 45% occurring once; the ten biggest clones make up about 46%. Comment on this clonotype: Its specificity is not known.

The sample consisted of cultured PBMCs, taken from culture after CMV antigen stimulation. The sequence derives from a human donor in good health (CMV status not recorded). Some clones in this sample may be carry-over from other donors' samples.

The CDR3 bases are TGTGGGCTGGCAATGAGCTCCTACAATGAGCAGTTCTTC. This codes for CGLAMSSYNEQFF. The V and J genes are TRBV7-9 and TRBJ2-1, with D hard to call. This CDR3 has 13 amino acids. Germline V gene lookup returns CDR1 SEHNR and CDR2 FQNEAQ (reference sequence). Combining the CDR3 with reference TRBV7-9 and TRBJ2-1 gives the whole variable domain DTGVSQNPRHKITKRGQNVTFRCDPISEHNRLYWYRQTLGQGPEFLTYFQNEAQLEKSRLLSDRFSAERPKGSFSTLEIQRTEQGDSAMYLCGLAMSSYNEQFFGPGTRLTVL.